These 21 T cell receptor beta chains were all obtained from the same sample, sequenced in a study of technical replicates of blood from several donors. Assay: immunoSEQ multiplex PCR; the TCRdb copy retains only in-frame clones and omits some. The sample contains about 81,000 clones, around 96% of which appear only once. The sample was T cells isolated from PBMCs. The receptors shown here come from a human donor in good health.

The CDR3 bases are TGTGCCAGCAGCGGGTGGCAGGGCTCCTACAATGAGCAGTTCTTC. This gives the protein CASSGWQGSYNEQFF. The chain carries TRBV6-1 and TRBJ2-1; possible D gene TRBD1, 5 bases. The germline V gene encodes CDR1 MNHNS and CDR2 SASEGT. The CDR3 is 15 amino acids. V was cut by 6 bases and J by 0 bases, with 12 bases left in between.

This chain connects TRBV19 to TRBJ1-2; no firm D call. Trimming stripped 5 bases from V and 3 bases from J, with 7 bases between. The CDR3 covers 12 residues. Germline V gene lookup returns CDR1 LNHDA and CDR2 SQIVND (reference sequence). As DNA, the CDR3 is TGTGCCAGTAGTCCCGGTGACTATGGCTACACCTTC. Its protein is CASSPGDYGYTF.

This chain joins TRBV11-2 and TRBJ2-7; the D gene is possibly TRBD1 (6 bases). V was trimmed by 4 bases and J by 1 base, leaving 11 bases between them. The CDR3 totals 14 residues. Germline V gives CDR1 SGHAT, CDR2 FQNNGV. This CDR3 reads CASSSFTGSYEQYF. The CDR3 DNA sequence: TGTGCCAGCAGCTCATTTACAGGGTCCTACGAGCAGTACTTC. Full variable domain (missing parts from reference TRBV11-2 and TRBJ2-7): EAGVAQSPRYKIIEKRQSVAFWCNPISGHATLYWYQQILGQGPKLLIQFQNNGVVDDSQLPKDRFSAERLKGVDSTLKIQPAKLEDSAVYLCASSSFTGSYEQYFGPGTRLTVT.

The chain carries TRBV9 and TRBJ1-4, with 7 bases identical to TRBD1. CDR1 is SGDLS and CDR2 is YYNGEE in the germline V gene. V shed 4 bases and J 7 bases; nucleotides not matched to a gene: 10. CDR3 length: 15 residues. CDR3 bases: TGTGCCAGCAGCCCCGGGGACCGGGACAGTGAAAAACTGTTTTTT. As protein: CASSPGDRDSEKLFF.

V usage is TRBV14 and J usage is TRBJ1-1; D remains ambiguous. This CDR3 has 14 amino acids. Germline assignment: CDR1 SGHDN and CDR2 FVKESK. Trimming took 3 bases from V and 5 from J, leaving 13 bases between them. The CDR3 spells CASSHLGALTEAFF. The CDR3 coding sequence is TGTGCCAGCAGCCACCTAGGCGCGTTGACTGAAGCTTTCTTT.

V usage is TRBV10-3 and J usage is TRBJ1-1, with 7 positions matching TRBD1. The CDR3 covers 15 residues. Germline trimming cut 0 bases from V and 6 bases from J; bases unmatched to any gene: 7. Germline V lookup: CDR1 ENHRY, CDR2 SYGVKD. The CDR3 here is CAISESWTGWAEAFF. CDR3 nucleotide sequence: TGTGCCATCAGTGAGTCGTGGACAGGTTGGGCTGAAGCTTTCTTT.

The chain couples TRBV28 to TRBJ1-4; D is perhaps TRBD1 (5 bases). Trimming took 7 bases from V and 3 from J, leaving 15 bases between them. Germline V gives CDR1 MDHEN, CDR2 SYDVKM. The CDR3 has 15 residues. CDR3 region: CASNGGDIANEKLFF. DNA of the CDR3: TGTGCCAGCAATGGGGGGGATATAGCTAATGAAAAACTGTTTTTT. The full variable domain, rest sourced from reference TRBV28 and TRBJ1-4, is DVKVTQSSRYLVKRTGEKVFLECVQDMDHENMFWYRQDPGLGLRLIYFSYDVKMKEKGDIPEGYSVSREKKERFSLILESASTNQTSMYLCASNGGDIANEKLFFGSGTQLSVL.

Worth noting for this clone: An end of the junction does not agree with germline; a read error may underlie this. CDR3 in amino acids: CASSQAGSGNTIYF. The CDR3 DNA reads TGCGCCAGCAGTCAAGCAGGGTCTGGAAACACCATATATTTT. The chain joins TRBV4-1 to TRBJ1-3; tentative D call: TRBD1 (5 bases). The CDR3 has 14 amino acids. Germline values: CDR1 MGHRA, CDR2 YSYEKL.

This chain joins TRBV27 and TRBJ1-2; 9 bases are a match to TRBD1. V shed 2 bases and J 6 bases; nucleotides not matched to a gene: 1. The germline V gene has CDR1 MNHEY and CDR2 SMNVEV (reference sequence). There are 13 residues in the CDR3. The CDR3, as DNA: TGTGCCAGCAGTTTAGACAGGGGGAATGGCTACACCTTC. This sequence encodes CASSLDRGNGYTF.

The chain combines TRBV6-1 with TRBJ2-6; D ambiguous. Trimming pared 2 bases from V and 2 bases from J, leaving 4 bases between. The CDR3 spans 14 residues. Germline assignment: CDR1 MNHNS and CDR2 SASEGT. The CDR3 DNA is TGTGCCAGCAGTGAATTCGCTGGGGCCAACGTCCTGACTTTC. Translation gives CASSEFAGANVLTF.

The chain's CDR3 is CASSSQGNTEAFF. The CDR3 DNA sequence: TGTGCCAGTAGTTCTCAGGGGAACACTGAAGCTTTCTTT. The rearrangement joins TRBV19 to TRBJ1-1; possibly TRBD1 for D (5 bases). The CDR3 sequence is 13 residues long. V was shortened by 5 bases and J by 1 base, with 8 bases between the two germline ends. Germline CDR1 LNHDA, CDR2 SQIVND (reference sequence).

The sample holds one count of this clone. The rearrangement joins TRBV2 to TRBJ1-6; TRBD1 might be the D (5 bases). V lost 6 bases to trimming and J lost 2 bases, with 11 bases between them. This CDR3 has 15 amino acids. CDR1 and CDR2 (germline): SNHLY, FYNNEI. CDR3 residues: CASSLQDTYNSPLHF. The CDR3, as DNA: TGTGCCAGCAGCCTCCAGGACACCTATAATTCACCCCTCCACTTT.

This clone has just one count. The chain joins TRBV28 to TRBJ1-2; 7 nucleotides match TRBD1. The junction had 8 bases not matched to a gene; V was cut back by 3 bases and J by 4 bases. This CDR3 contains 15 residues. Germline V gene lookup returns CDR1 MDHEN and CDR2 SYDVKM. The CDR3 sequence is CASSFRTGGTYGYTF. CDR3 coding DNA: TGTGCCAGCAGTTTTAGGACAGGCGGAACCTATGGCTACACCTTC.

The chain joins TRBV6-6 to TRBJ2-1, with D perhaps matching TRBD2 (5 bases). Germline-derived CDR1 and CDR2 are MNHNY and SVGAGI (reference sequence). V was clipped by 5 bases and J by 2 bases, with 13 bases between them. This CDR3 spans 15 amino acids. CDR3 loop: CASSRAGGPYNEQFF. DNA of the CDR3: TGTGCCAGCAGTCGCGCGGGCGGACCCTACAATGAGCAGTTCTTC.

V gene TRBV28 combines with J gene TRBJ1-1, with TRBD1 matching over 7 bases. The length of the CDR3 is 15 residues. CDR1 is MDHEN, CDR2 SYDVKM, per germline. Trimming cost V 5 bases and J 1 base; bases outside gene matches: 7. As DNA, the CDR3 is TGTGCCAGCAGTCCGGGACAGCTTAAGAACACTGAAGCTTTCTTT. It yields the protein CASSPGQLKNTEAFF. Complete variable domain (other parts from reference TRBV28 and TRBJ1-1): DVKVTQSSRYLVKRTGEKVFLECVQDMDHENMFWYRQDPGLGLRLIYFSYDVKMKEKGDIPEGYSVSREKKERFSLILESASTNQTSMYLCASSPGQLKNTEAFFGQGTRLTVV.

V usage is TRBV29-1 and J usage is TRBJ1-2; D uncertain. V was cut by 5 bases and J by 5 bases, with 12 bases left in between. The CDR3 sequence is 12 residues long. The germline gives CDR1 SQVTM, CDR2 ANQGSEA. The CDR3 DNA is TGCAGCGTTTCCGATCAGTATTATGGCTACACCTTC. Translated, it gives CSVSDQYYGYTF.

This chain connects TRBV29-1 to TRBJ1-2; D gene ambiguous. The V end lost 3 bases, the J end lost 0 bases, and 14 bases lay between the germline ends. The CDR3 has 15 amino acids. Per the germline V gene, CDR1 is SQVTM and CDR2 is ANQGSEA. The CDR3 bases are TGCAGCGTTGAGGCAGGAGGCGGGTCTAACTATGGCTACACCTTC. It specifies CSVEAGGGSNYGYTF.

The rearrangement joins TRBV15 to TRBJ2-5; 9 nucleotides agree with TRBD2. The CDR3 has 13 amino acids. Germline V gives CDR1 LNHNV, CDR2 YYDKDF (reference sequence). V lost 3 bases, J lost 5 bases, and 1 base stayed unmatched. The CDR3 loop reads CATSSGTSETQYF. The CDR3 DNA sequence: TGTGCCACCAGCAGTGGGACTAGCGAGACCCAGTACTTC.

The rearrangement links TRBV19 to TRBJ2-7; a possible D gene is TRBD2 (5 bases). The CDR3 is 12 amino acids. Trimming took 4 bases from V and 1 from J, leaving 5 bases between them. Per the germline V gene, CDR1 is LNHDA and CDR2 is SQIVND (reference sequence). This CDR3 is CASSSGSYEQYF. For the CDR3, the DNA is TGTGCCAGTAGTAGCGGGTCCTACGAGCAGTACTTC. Looking up the rest from reference TRBV19 and TRBJ2-7 gives the full variable domain: DGGITQSPKYLFRKEGQNVTLSCEQNLNHDAMYWYRQDPGQGLRLIYYSQIVNDFQKGDIAEGYSVSREKKESFPLTVTSAQKNPTAFYLCASSSGSYEQYFGPGTRLTVT.

V gene TRBV6-4 combines with J gene TRBJ2-7; 13 positions match TRBD2. The V gene end was trimmed by 7 bases and the J gene end by 3 bases; junction bases not matched to a gene: 18. There are 19 residues in the CDR3. The germline V gene has CDR1 MRHNA and CDR2 SNTAGT. The CDR3 is CASMPFSTSGGNWDYEQYF. The DNA of the CDR3 is TGTGCCAGCATGCCCTTCTCGACTAGCGGGGGGAATTGGGACTACGAGCAGTACTTC.

This clone has more than one count but fewer than ten. V is TRBV27 and J is TRBJ2-7; possible D gene TRBD2, 5 bases. Between the trimmed V and J ends, which lost 6 bases and 0 bases, there was a span of 12 bases. The CDR3 length is 14 residues. Germline V gene sequence: CDR1 MNHEY, CDR2 SMNVEV (reference sequence). This CDR3 is CASSRREGSYEQYF. The CDR3, as DNA: TGTGCCAGCAGCCGACGGGAAGGCTCCTACGAGCAGTACTTC.